The 26 T cell receptor beta chains presented below share a single source sample, sequenced in a study of cytomegalovirus exposure and HLA in healthy donors (TCRdb year 2017). The library was built by means of the immunoSEQ multiplex PCR assay. A mixture of 60 forward primers for TCR Vbeta segments and 13 reverse primers for TCR Jbeta segments was used in the multiplex PCR. This is the immuneACCESS table as TCRdb keeps it, with only in-frame sequences that have V and J called. A part of the clones is gone; compared with another copy, unresolved V genes explain less than half, and the rest is unexplained. The sample contains 150,000 to 200,000 clones, 80% to 85% of them found a single time. The ten largest clones add up to 0.25% to 0.3% of the sample. The sequencing sample was made of PBMCs. The receptors stem from a boy aged 5-17 years in good health and CMV-seronegative.

V usage is TRBV10-3 and J usage is TRBJ1-5, with a possible D match to TRBD1 (5 bases). Germline-derived CDR1 and CDR2 are ENHRY and SYGVKD. The CDR3 consists of 13 residues. Between the trimmed V and J ends, which lost 8 bases and 4 bases, there was a span of 12 bases. The CDR3 nucleotides are TGTGCCATCGCGGGGGGTGGGAATCAGCCCCAGCATTTT. Translating gives CAIAGGGNQPQHF.

This chain connects TRBV11-1 to TRBJ2-2, with D perhaps TRBD2 (6 bases). Germline V gene sequence: CDR1 SGHAT, CDR2 FQDESV (reference sequence). The germline V and J ends were trimmed by 3 bases and 6 bases, with 8 bases remaining between them. The CDR3 runs to 13 residues. In nucleotides, the CDR3 is TGTGCCAGCAGCTTTAGACTAGCCGGGGAGCTGTTTTTT. Its protein is CASSFRLAGELFF. Drawing the rest from reference TRBV11-1 and TRBJ2-2, the complete variable domain is EAEVAQSPRYKITEKSQAVAFWCDPISGHATLYWYRQILGQGPELLVQFQDESVVDDSQLPKDRFSAERLKGVDSTLKIQPAELGDSAMYLCASSFRLAGELFFGEGSRLTVL.

The V and J genes are TRBV19 and TRBJ1-2, with a possible D match to TRBD1 (5 bases). Germline V gene lookup returns CDR1 LNHDA and CDR2 SQIVND (reference sequence). V was shortened by 9 bases and J by 7 bases, with 15 bases between the two germline ends. CDR3 size: 12 residues. The CDR3 nucleotides are TGTGCCAGCCAATGGGGCGGGACTGGCTACACCTTC. This encodes CASQWGGTGYTF.

This rearrangement joins TRBV9 to TRBJ2-2, with a possible D match to TRBD2 (5 bases). In germline, CDR1 is SGDLS, CDR2 YYNGEE. The CDR3 contains 14 residues. Between the trimmed V and J ends, which lost 3 bases and 2 bases, there was a span of 8 bases. CDR3 bases: TGTGCCAGCAGCGCGGGGAGTAACACCGGGGAGCTGTTTTTT. Translating it yields CASSAGSNTGELFF.

The J gene is TRBJ2-2, the V gene TRBV4-1, with 11 bases lining up with TRBD2. CDR1 MGHRA and CDR2 YSYEKL come from the germline V gene. The CDR3 runs to 17 residues. The ends lost 1 base at V and 8 bases at J; junction bases unmatched: 9. The CDR3 DNA is TGCGCCAGCAGCCAAGGCATAGCGGGGGGGCCGGGTGGGGAGCTGTTTTTT. It codes for CASSQGIAGGPGGELFF.

The chain has TRBV5-4 and TRBJ1-1; D gene unclear. V was clipped by 2 bases and J by 7 bases, with 9 bases between them. Germline lookup yields CDR1 SGHNT and CDR2 YYREEE (reference sequence). CDR3 size: 12 residues. CDR3 residues: CASSLEGHEAFF. The CDR3 nucleotides read TGTGCCAGCAGCTTAGAGGGTCATGAAGCTTTCTTT.

The chain is built from TRBV5-1 and TRBJ2-1, with D maybe TRBD2 (6 bases). Germline V CDR1 and CDR2: SGHRS, YFSETQ. V lost 1 base, J lost 1 base, and 15 bases lay in between. This CDR3 has 17 residues. The CDR3 protein is CASSLMAGSASYNEQFF. CDR3 DNA: TGCGCCAGCAGCTTGATGGCGGGATCCGCATCCTACAATGAGCAGTTCTTC.

The rearrangement links TRBV9 to TRBJ1-3; 7 nucleotides agree with TRBD1. Germline V gene data show CDR1 as SGDLS and CDR2 as YYNGEE. Trimming cost V 4 bases and J 1 base; bases outside gene matches: 5. There are 15 residues in the CDR3. The DNA for the CDR3 is TGTGCCAGCAGCAAAACAGGGGTTTCTGGAAACACCATATATTTT. Protein: CASSKTGVSGNTIYF.

The chain is built from TRBV11-2 and TRBJ2-7; TRBD1 matches 7 bases. There are 16 residues in the CDR3. After removal of 1 base from V and 1 base from J, the junction contained 7 bases not matched to a gene. Per germline, CDR1 SGHAT and CDR2 FQNNGV. CDR3 sequence: CASSLARGTVSYEQYF. The CDR3 DNA is TGTGCCAGCAGCTTAGCCCGAGGGACAGTGTCCTACGAGCAGTACTTC.

This chain links TRBV2 with TRBJ1-1; perhaps TRBD1 as D (5 bases). V lost 7 bases and J 0 bases, leaving 9 bases between the germline ends. This CDR3 is built from 13 residues. Germline CDR1 SNHLY, CDR2 FYNNEI. This CDR3 is CASIRTMNTEAFF. The CDR3 coding sequence is TGTGCCAGCATCAGGACAATGAACACTGAAGCTTTCTTT.

Note on this clone: One end of the junction does not line up with germline, which may come from a read error. The V and J genes are TRBV4-3 and TRBJ1-2; D unclear. Germline V gene data show CDR1 as LGHNA and CDR2 as YSLEER. This CDR3 has 16 amino acids. The CDR3 is CASSQRYKETNYGYPF. The CDR3 DNA sequence: TGCGCCAGCAGCCAAAGATATAAGGAGACTAACTATGGCTACCCCTTC.

This chain uses TRBV6-5 with TRBJ2-3; 11 nucleotides agree with TRBD1. CDR3 length equals 14 residues. Germline lookup yields CDR1 MNHEY and CDR2 SVGAGI. V was clipped by 6 bases and J by 6 bases; unmatched bases: 5. CDR3: CASSPGQGGDTQYF. CDR3 in DNA: TGTGCCAGCAGCCCGGGACAGGGGGGGGATACGCAGTATTTT.

This clone was observed once. The V and J genes are TRBV2 and TRBJ1-3, with D unresolved. Trimming cost V 6 bases and J 0 bases, with 9 bases left between them. Looked up from germline, CDR1 is SNHLY and CDR2 is FYNNEI. CDR3 size: 14 residues. This CDR3 reads CASRVGSSGNTIYF. CDR3 DNA sequence: TGTGCCAGCAGGGTTGGGAGCTCTGGAAACACCATATATTTT.

The J gene is TRBJ2-7, the V gene TRBV5-6; no clear D. Germline values: CDR1 SGHDT, CDR2 YYEEEE. Trimming took off 1 base at V and 3 bases at J, with 11 bases between the two ends. The CDR3 length is 14 residues. The CDR3 region is CASSLRTPHYEQYF. CDR3 bases: TGTGCCAGCAGCTTGCGTACACCGCACTACGAGCAGTACTTC.

The chain uses TRBV27 and TRBJ1-5; D not certain. In germline, CDR1 is MNHEY, CDR2 SMNVEV (reference sequence). Trimming pared 5 bases from V and 7 bases from J, leaving 12 bases between. The CDR3 consists of 13 residues. In DNA form, the CDR3 reads TGTGCCAGCAGTCCTCGGGGAGACCAGCCCCAGCATTTT. Its translation is CASSPRGDQPQHF.

This clone is a singleton in its sample. The chain uses TRBV9 and TRBJ2-3, with 13 bases identical to TRBD2. The CDR3 totals 18 residues. Germline V lookup: CDR1 SGDLS, CDR2 YYNGEE. V trimming: 2 bases; J trimming: 1 base; junction bases outside the gene matches: 7. CDR3 residues: CASSVTTSGGARTDTQYF. The CDR3 DNA follows: TGTGCCAGCAGCGTCACAACTAGCGGGGGGGCCCGCACAGATACGCAGTATTTT.

The rearrangement uses TRBV7-6 and TRBJ2-7; 11 nucleotides match TRBD1. J was trimmed by 5 bases and V by 5 bases; bases with no gene match: 5. The CDR3 has 14 amino acids. Looked up from germline, CDR1 is SGHVS and CDR2 is FNYEAQ. CDR3 nucleotides: TGTGCCAGCAGCCGGACAGGGGGCGGCGACGAGCAGTACTTC. Translation gives CASSRTGGGDEQYF.

The chain carries TRBV7-9 and TRBJ1-1; D perhaps matches TRBD1 (6 bases). Trimming pared 3 bases from V and 1 base from J, leaving 12 bases between. Germline V gives CDR1 SEHNR, CDR2 FQNEAQ (reference sequence). CDR3 length equals 15 residues. The CDR3 is CASSFLGGKNTEAFF. The CDR3 bases are TGTGCCAGCAGCTTTTTAGGGGGAAAGAACACTGAAGCTTTCTTT.

This rearrangement joins TRBV5-6 to TRBJ2-5, with TRBD1 matching 9 bases. The J call could be wrong; TRBJ2-7 is a better fit for the DNA end. CDR1 and CDR2 from the germline V gene are SGHDT and YYEEEE. The CDR3 has 15 residues. CDR3 in DNA: TGTGCCAGCATCACGTCGGGACAGGGTAAGGACGAGCAGTACTTC. Translating gives CASITSGQGKDEQYF.

V usage is TRBV7-6 and J usage is TRBJ2-1; D not certain. The length of the CDR3 is 14 residues. Trimming removed 1 base from V and 9 bases from J, with 13 bases in between. CDR1 and CDR2 from the germline V gene are SGHVS and FNYEAQ. The CDR3 spells CASSLEFLGPEQFF. The CDR3 DNA reads TGTGCCAGCAGCTTAGAGTTCCTAGGTCCTGAGCAGTTCTTC.

The J gene is TRBJ1-5, the V gene TRBV12-5; 7 bases line up with TRBD1. Germline CDR1 reads LGHNT; CDR2 reads FRNRAP. V lost 6 bases and J lost 7; bases outside the gene matches: 9. This CDR3 is 14 amino acids long. The CDR3 here is CASGPNRGGQPQHF. The CDR3 nucleotides read TGTGCTAGTGGCCCTAACAGGGGAGGACAGCCCCAGCATTTT.

This clone was observed a single time. This sequence joins TRBV5-4 and TRBJ2-3; D call uncertain. The V end was cut by 3 bases, the J end by 5 bases, with 10 bases between. CDR1 SGHNT and CDR2 YYREEE come from the germline V gene (reference sequence). The CDR3 length is 13 residues. The DNA of the CDR3 is TGTGCCAGCAGCTCCCCCCAGAAAGATACGCAGTATTTT. The encoded protein is CASSSPQKDTQYF.

The CDR3 DNA follows: TGCGCCAGCAGCCGGAAAGACAGTTTATCGGGGGACGAGCAGTACTTC. Translation gives CASSRKDSLSGDEQYF. The gene calls are TRBV4-1 and TRBJ2-7, with a tentative D call TRBD2 (6 bases). The length of the CDR3 is 16 residues. Looked up from germline, CDR1 is MGHRA and CDR2 is YSYEKL. V was cut by 4 bases and J by 5 bases, with 21 bases left in between.

Points on this clone: The same CDR3 is also encoded by other DNA sequences in this sample. The chain joins TRBV2 to TRBJ2-3; 10 nucleotides align to TRBD2. CDR3 size: 18 residues. V lost 3 bases and J lost 4; bases outside the gene matches: 13. Germline assignment: CDR1 SNHLY and CDR2 FYNNEI. The CDR3 DNA is TGTGCCAGCAGTGATAGGCTAGCGGGAGTGAGTCAAGCAGATACGCAGTATTTT. Protein product: CASSDRLAGVSQADTQYF.

This chain connects TRBV6-5 to TRBJ1-2; possibly TRBD1 for D (5 bases). V gave up 11 bases and J gave up 2 bases, with 18 bases separating them. There are 14 residues in the CDR3. The germline V gene has CDR1 MNHEY and CDR2 SVGAGI. CDR3 residues: CASRGGGENYGYTF. For the CDR3, the DNA is TGTGCCTCCAGAGGTGGAGGGGAAAACTATGGCTACACCTTC.

This clone was counted only a few times. This chain's CDR3 is CASSQSSYEQYF. CDR3 bases: TGTGCCAGCAGCCAGTCGTCCTACGAGCAGTACTTC. The genes are TRBV7-2 and TRBJ2-7; D unclear. This CDR3 has 12 residues. CDR1 and CDR2 (germline): SGHTA, FQGNSA. Trimming shortened V by 5 bases and J by 1 base, and 6 bases separated the two germline ends. The whole variable domain, remainder taken from reference TRBV7-2 and TRBJ2-7, is GAGVSQSPSNKVTEKGKDVELRCDPISGHTALYWYRQSLGQGLEFLIYFQGNSAPDKSGLPSDRFSAERTGGSVSTLTIQRTQQEDSAVYLCASSQSSYEQYFGPGTRLTVT.